Listed here are 17 T cell receptor beta chains from one sample, sequenced in a study of blood T cell repertoires in COVID-19. The table came from immunoSEQ multiplex PCR; TCRdb's copy has only in-frame clones and leaves some out. Of just over 650,000 clones in the sample, around 89% were seen once. Sequencing input: peripheral blood. The receptors derive from a woman younger than 35 with acute or convalescent COVID-19.

The rearrangement links TRBV9 to TRBJ1-6, with TRBD1 identical over 8 bases. V gave up 5 bases and J gave up 4 bases; unmatched junction bases: 5. This CDR3 comprises 15 residues. Germline lookup yields CDR1 SGDLS and CDR2 YYNGEE. DNA for the CDR3: TGTGCCAGCAGACCCGGACAGGGTTATAATTCACCCCTCCACTTT. It yields the protein CASRPGQGYNSPLHF.

The chain combines TRBV5-5 with TRBJ1-3; D is perhaps TRBD1 (5 bases). V lost 2 bases and J 0 bases, leaving 15 bases between the germline ends. The CDR3 is 17 residues long. Germline-derived CDR1 and CDR2 are SGHKS and YYEKEE (reference sequence). The CDR3 region is CASSFLGGKYSGNTIYF. DNA for the CDR3: TGTGCCAGCAGCTTTCTGGGGGGGAAATACTCTGGAAACACCATATATTTT.

This clone was detected only a few times. V usage is TRBV7-9 and J usage is TRBJ1-2; perhaps TRBD1 as D (6 bases). Trimming removed 5 bases from V and 4 bases from J, with 20 bases in between. The CDR3 contains 16 residues. Per germline, CDR1 SEHNR and CDR2 FQNEAQ (reference sequence). The CDR3 coding sequence is TGTGCCAGCAGCCCGTGGACAGTCCTTGTTAGCTATGGCTACACCTTC. It encodes CASSPWTVLVSYGYTF.

The V gene is TRBV10-1, the J gene TRBJ2-3; TRBD1 might be the D (5 bases). Germline V gives CDR1 WNHNN, CDR2 SYGVQD (reference sequence). CDR3 length: 18 amino acids. With 8 bases removed from V and 2 bases from J, the gap between germline ends came to 26 bases. CDR3 sequence reads: CASPRNLGEQKDTDTQYF. DNA for the CDR3: TGCGCCAGCCCTAGAAACTTAGGGGAACAGAAAGACACAGATACGCAGTATTTT.

CDR3 region: CASSRVQENYGYTF. CDR3 DNA sequence: TGTGCCAGCTCACGGGTACAGGAGAACTATGGCTACACCTTC. This chain joins TRBV18 and TRBJ1-2, with D possibly TRBD1 on 5 matching bases. The V end lost 4 bases, the J end lost 2 bases, and 11 bases lay between the germline ends. The germline V gene encodes CDR1 KGHSH and CDR2 LQKENI. The CDR3 contains 14 residues.

This sequence joins TRBV5-1 and TRBJ1-4; D uncertain. CDR1 and CDR2 from the germline V gene are SGHRS and YFSETQ. There are 13 residues in the CDR3. V gave up 1 base and J gave up 8 bases, with 9 bases separating them. CDR3 coding DNA: TGCGCCAGCAGCTTGCGGGGTACGGAAAAACTGTTTTTT. This sequence encodes CASSLRGTEKLFF.

V is TRBV6-4 and J is TRBJ2-3; D is undetermined. The CDR3 has 15 residues. V gave up 2 bases and J gave up 5 bases, with 14 bases separating them. CDR1 and CDR2 (germline): MRHNA, SNTAGT. This CDR3 is CASSDLRPAEDTQYF. DNA for the CDR3: TGTGCCAGCAGTGACCTCCGTCCGGCGGAAGATACGCAGTATTTT.

CDR3 nucleotides: TGCAGCGTTGAACCTAGGCGGGGGCCCACAGATACGCAGTATTTT. It encodes CSVEPRRGPTDTQYF. This sequence joins TRBV29-1 and TRBJ2-3, with D possibly being TRBD2 (7 bases). The CDR3 is made up of 15 amino acids. The V gene's germline CDR1 is SQVTM and CDR2 ANQGSEA. Trimming removed 2 bases from V and 2 bases from J, with 14 bases in between.

The V and J genes are TRBV5-1 and TRBJ1-1; D gene ambiguous. The V end lost 3 bases, the J end lost 4 bases, and 7 bases lay between the germline ends. Germline values: CDR1 SGHRS, CDR2 YFSETQ. The CDR3 sequence is 12 residues long. The CDR3 coding sequence is TGCGCCAGCAGCTCAGACATCACTGAAGCTTTCTTT. Amino acid sequence: CASSSDITEAFF.

The chain has TRBV2 and TRBJ1-4; no firm D call. Germline CDR1 and CDR2: SNHLY and FYNNEI. V lost 0 bases and J lost 2, with 7 bases in between. CDR3 length: 15 amino acids. The chain's CDR3 is CASSEAPTTNEKLFF. As DNA, the CDR3 is TGTGCCAGCAGTGAAGCCCCCACTACTAATGAAAAACTGTTTTTT.

The V gene is TRBV5-8, the J gene TRBJ2-2, with a tentative D call TRBD2 (5 bases). The length of the CDR3 is 17 residues. Trimming left V 0 bases short and J 3 bases short, with 15 bases between. Per the germline V gene, CDR1 is SGHTS and CDR2 is YDEGEE. CDR3 nucleotide sequence: TGTGCCAGCAGCTTGGACCGGGAACCTAAGGACACCGGGGAGCTGTTTTTT. Translation: CASSLDREPKDTGELFF.

This chain connects TRBV6-5 to TRBJ1-6; D is undetermined. The germline gives CDR1 MNHEY, CDR2 SVGAGI. The ends were cut back, 2 bases at V and 5 bases at J, with 7 bases in the middle. The CDR3 contains 14 residues. CDR3: CASSYPENNSPLHF. The CDR3 region has the DNA TGTGCCAGCAGTTACCCAGAAAATAATTCACCCCTCCACTTT.

The rearrangement links TRBV5-1 to TRBJ1-2; no reliable D call. The CDR3 runs 12 residues. Germline V gives CDR1 SGHRS, CDR2 YFSETQ. Trimming removed 1 base at V and 2 bases at J, with 3 bases between. The CDR3 spells CASSLLNYGYTF. As DNA, the CDR3 is TGCGCCAGCAGCTTGCTCAACTATGGCTACACCTTC.

This chain joins TRBV19 and TRBJ1-5, with a possible D match to TRBD1 (5 bases). Trimming took off 0 bases at V and 7 bases at J, with 13 bases between the two ends. This CDR3 is built from 15 residues. Germline V lookup: CDR1 LNHDA, CDR2 SQIVND (reference sequence). CDR3 DNA sequence: TGTGCCAGTAGTATAGAACGGGGGGTGCGGCAGCCCCAGCATTTT. Protein: CASSIERGVRQPQHF. The entire variable domain, with the rest obtained from reference TRBV19 and TRBJ1-5, is as follows: DGGITQSPKYLFRKEGQNVTLSCEQNLNHDAMYWYRQDPGQGLRLIYYSQIVNDFQKGDIAEGYSVSREKKESFPLTVTSAQKNPTAFYLCASSIERGVRQPQHFGDGTRLSIL.

The chain combines TRBV5-1 with TRBJ1-1; TRBD1 agrees at 7 bases. J lost 1 base, V lost 2 bases, and 2 bases had no gene match. The CDR3 totals 14 residues. CDR1 is SGHRS and CDR2 is YFSETQ in the germline V gene. This CDR3 is CASSFRTGNTEAFF. CDR3 nucleotide sequence: TGCGCCAGCAGCTTCCGGACAGGGAACACTGAAGCTTTCTTT.

The chain employs TRBV2 and TRBJ2-3, with 9 positions matching TRBD2. Germline-derived CDR1 and CDR2 are SNHLY and FYNNEI. The CDR3 spans 16 residues. With 4 bases clipped from V and 4 bases from J, the junction kept 9 bases outside the gene matches. The CDR3 DNA sequence: TGTGCCAGCAGTGTGGGCGGGGGGGCCGCGGCAGATACGCAGTATTTT. The encoded protein is CASSVGGGAAADTQYF.

The rearrangement joins TRBV2 to TRBJ2-3; TRBD2 matches at 8 bases. J gave up 1 base and V 3 bases, and 3 bases lay outside the gene matches. Germline V gene data show CDR1 as SNHLY and CDR2 as FYNNEI. This CDR3 spans 15 amino acids. The CDR3 loop is CASSEVSGGTDTQYF. The CDR3 DNA follows: TGTGCCAGCAGTGAGGTTAGCGGGGGCACAGATACGCAGTATTTT.